The rows below give T cell receptor beta chains drawn from one sample of a study of Graves' ophthalmopathy and Graves' hyperthyroidism. TCRdb reprocessed the multiplex PCR reads with MiXCR, giving one entry per CDR3 protein. The data contain hundreds of thousands of distinct CDR3 sequences, about a fifth of them singletons. Sequenced material: peripheral blood. These TCRs come from a woman aged 18-29 years with stable Graves' hyperthyroidism. Some clones in this sample may be carry-over from other donors' samples. CDR3s include the opening cysteine and the closing phenylalanine or tryptophan. Each record gives: clone size, J gene, D gene, V gene, CDR3 DNA, CDR3 protein. A D gene is named only where the DNA matches it firmly. A clone size is listed for some rows: how often the clone was seen (once, few, many), or a class if it is expanded.

size: -
J: TRBJ2-7
D: TRBD2
V: TRBV28
DNA: TGTGCCAGCAGTTCCCCGGGGACTAGGACCTACGAGCAGTACTTC
CDR3: CASSSPGTRTYEQYF

size: -
J: TRBJ1-6
D: TRBD1
V: TRBV28
DNA: TGTGCCAGCTCCAAAGCCGGGACAGGGGGATCACCCCTCCACTTT
CDR3: CASSKAGTGGSPLHF

size: few
J: TRBJ2-3
D: TRBD2
V: TRBV6-2/TRBV6-3
DNA: TGTGCCAGCACTCTAGCGGGGGACGCAGATACGCAGTATTTT
CDR3: CASTLAGDADTQYF

size: -
J: TRBJ2-7
D: -
V: TRBV5-1
DNA: TGCGCCAGCAGCCAAGGTCCCTGGGGAGCCTACGAGCAGTACTTC
CDR3: CASSQGPWGAYEQYF

size: many
J: TRBJ1-2
D: TRBD1
V: TRBV6-5
DNA: TGTGCCAGCAGTTACTCGAGACAGGGTGGAGGCTACACCTTC
CDR3: CASSYSRQGGGYTF

size: many
J: TRBJ2-5
D: TRBD2
V: TRBV7-2
DNA: TGTGCCAGCGGGGAGGGATGGGAGACCCAGTACTTC
CDR3: CASGEGWETQYF

size: many
J: TRBJ2-5
D: -
V: TRBV7-2
DNA: TGTGCCAGCAGCTTAGGCGGCTCCCTCCAAGAGACCCAGTACTTC
CDR3: CASSLGGSLQETQYF

size: many
J: TRBJ1-5
D: -
V: TRBV6-5
DNA: TGTGCCAGCAGTTACACGAATAGCCTCGAGCAGCCCCAGCATTTT
CDR3: CASSYTNSLEQPQHF

size: -
J: TRBJ1-2
D: TRBD1
V: TRBV6-1
DNA: TGTGCCAGCAGGGGACAGGGGGTCGGTGGCTACACCTTC
CDR3: CASRGQGVGGYTF

size: -
J: TRBJ2-5
D: -
V: TRBV6-5
DNA: TGTGCCAGCAGTTACCCTACCCCCCGGGCAGGGGACAAAACCCAGTACTTC
CDR3: CASSYPTPRAGDKTQYF

size: -
J: TRBJ2-7
D: -
V: TRBV4-2
DNA: TGTGCCAGCAGCCAAGATCTCGGCGCATACGAGCAGTACTTC
CDR3: CASSQDLGAYEQYF